These 17 T cell receptor beta chains were sequenced from one sample in a study of CD8+CD57+ T cells in acquired aplastic anemia listed by TCRdb under 2018. Data came from an Illumina HiSeq 2000. Profiling of TCR beta VDJ combinations and CDR3 sequences used genomic DNA as the template. TCRdb handled the public reads itself, with Q25 trimming in fastp and clone calling in MiXCR, and kept productive beta chains. CDR3 protein sequences are deduplicated, and each keeps its most common genes and DNA. For this sample there are about 190,000 distinct CDR3 sequences; over 60% appear just once. The ten biggest clones cover roughly 46% of the sample. The sample was sorted CD4+, CD8+, or CD8+CD57+ T cells (not recorded which) from PBMCs. The receptors shown here come from a human donor with severe aplastic anemia or a healthy control (not recorded which).

The chain joins TRBV7-8 to TRBJ1-2, with 9 bases lining up with TRBD1. Germline CDR1 is SGHVS and CDR2 is FQNEAQ. With V trimmed by 2 bases and J by 2 bases, 3 bases remained unmatched. The CDR3 is 15 residues long. The CDR3 nucleotides read TGTGCCAGCAGCTTAACAGGGGGCTCGAACTATGGCTACACCTTC. This codes for CASSLTGGSNYGYTF.

The J gene is TRBJ1-6, the V gene TRBV2, with TRBD1 as a possible D gene (5 bases). V was shortened by 8 bases and J by 6 bases, with 17 bases between the two germline ends. This CDR3 contains 15 residues. The V gene's germline CDR1 is SNHLY and CDR2 FYNNEI. The CDR3 loop reads CASQMTARGNSPLHF. DNA for the CDR3: TGTGCCAGCCAAATGACAGCGAGGGGTAATTCACCCCTCCACTTT.

This clonotype was observed a few times. The rearrangement joins TRBV10-3 to TRBJ1-1; possibly TRBD1 for D (5 bases). CDR1 and CDR2 (germline): ENHRY, SYGVKD. The CDR3 is 14 residues long. V lost 1 base to trimming and J lost 1 base, with 7 bases between them. The CDR3 region has the DNA TGTGCCATCAGTGAGTTGGGGACGAACACTGAAGCTTTCTTT. Protein: CAISELGTNTEAFF.

This chain uses TRBV3-1 with TRBJ2-7; D is unresolved. The CDR3 extends over 14 amino acids. Deletions cut 3 bases from V and 4 bases from J, with 13 bases between. Germline V gives CDR1 LGHDT, CDR2 YNNKEL (reference sequence). CDR3 coding DNA: TGTGCCAGCAGCCAGCACCCTATACTTTACGAGCAGTACTTC. It codes for CASSQHPILYEQYF.

The count of this clonotype is one. The rearrangement joins TRBV20-1 to TRBJ1-1; no clear D. The V gene's germline CDR1 is DFQATT and CDR2 SNEGSKA (reference sequence). CDR3 length: 12 residues. The V and J ends lost 6 bases and 1 base respectively, with 9 bases between them. The DNA for the CDR3 is TGCAGTGCCAAAACAGCGAACACTGAAGCTTTCTTT. This sequence encodes CSAKTANTEAFF.

V and J are TRBV20-1 and TRBJ2-1; 8 bases agree with TRBD1. V shed 5 bases and J 0 bases; nucleotides not matched to a gene: 6. The CDR3 length is 15 residues. Germline CDR1 is DFQATT and CDR2 is SNEGSKA (reference sequence). Written as DNA, the CDR3 is TGCAGTGCTCCGGGACAGGCTAGCTCCTACAATGAGCAGTTCTTC. Its translation: CSAPGQASSYNEQFF.

CDR3 sequence reads: CSAQLPGLADYEQYF. In DNA form, the CDR3 reads TGCAGTGCTCAACTACCGGGACTAGCGGACTACGAGCAGTACTTC. The chain has TRBV20-1 and TRBJ2-7; 11 bases line up with TRBD2. Trimming took 5 bases from V and 3 from J; bases not matched to a gene: 9. The CDR3 length is 15 residues. CDR1 is DFQATT and CDR2 is SNEGSKA in the germline V gene (reference sequence).

This clonotype was observed at least ten times. The chain is built from TRBV6-5 and TRBJ2-2; D gene unclear. Trimming stripped 2 bases from V and 6 bases from J, with 10 bases between. The CDR3 extends over 14 amino acids. The V gene's germline CDR1 is MNHEY and CDR2 SVGAGI. The CDR3: CASSYELSPGELFF. The CDR3, as DNA: TGTGCCAGCAGTTACGAGCTGAGCCCCGGGGAGCTGTTTTTT.

The chain couples TRBV10-3 to TRBJ2-1; 10 nucleotides align to TRBD1. V was clipped by 3 bases and J by 5 bases; unmatched bases: 1. This CDR3 is built from 14 residues. CDR1 and CDR2 (germline): ENHRY, SYGVKD. CDR3 loop: CAISDGTGDNEQFF. CDR3 coding DNA: TGTGCCATCAGTGACGGGACAGGGGACAATGAGCAGTTCTTC.

The chain has TRBV7-9 and TRBJ2-7; D is uncertain. The CDR3 covers 14 residues. V gave up 8 bases and J gave up 0 bases, with 14 bases separating them. Germline CDR1 and CDR2: SEHNR and FQNEAQ (reference sequence). This chain's CDR3 is CASAGQSYSYEQYF. The CDR3 DNA is TGTGCCAGCGCCGGCCAGTCGTACTCCTACGAGCAGTACTTC.

This clonotype has ten or more counts. The V and J genes are TRBV30 and TRBJ2-5; 7 positions agree with TRBD1. V shed 2 bases, J shed 5 bases, and the junction held 11 bases outside the gene matches. Germline V CDR1 and CDR2: GTSNPN, SVGIG (reference sequence). CDR3 length: 15 amino acids. The chain's CDR3 is CAWSTGQSLSETQYF. The DNA for the CDR3 is TGTGCCTGGAGTACGGGACAGAGTTTGTCGGAGACCCAGTACTTC.

The CDR3 here is CMDWGQDRAYEQYF. The CDR3 bases are TGCATGGATTGGGGGCAAGACAGGGCGTACGAGCAGTACTTC. The chain recombines TRBV20-1 with TRBJ2-7; 7 bases are shared with TRBD1. CDR3 length: 14 residues. The germline V gene encodes CDR1 DFQATT and CDR2 SNEGSKA (reference sequence).

The rearrangement uses TRBV6-6 and TRBJ1-2, with TRBD1 matching over 7 bases. The CDR3 is 15 amino acids. Germline V gives CDR1 MNHNY, CDR2 SVGAGI (reference sequence). J gave up 1 base and V 2 bases, and 4 bases lay outside the gene matches. The CDR3 region has the DNA TGTGCCAGCAGTTACACCGACAGGGATAACTATGGCTACACCTTC. The encoded protein is CASSYTDRDNYGYTF.

The chain couples TRBV5-8 to TRBJ1-6, with 7 bases fitting TRBD1. The junction had 8 bases not matched to a gene; V was cut back by 2 bases and J by 6 bases. The CDR3 has 16 amino acids. CDR1 is SGHTS and CDR2 is YDEGEE in the germline V gene. DNA for the CDR3: TGTGCCAGCAGCTTCCTGACAGGGACGCCTAATTCACCCCTCCACTTT. Encoded protein: CASSFLTGTPNSPLHF. The variable domain in full, with the rest retrieved from reference TRBV5-8 and TRBJ1-6, is EAGVTQSPTHLIKTRGQQATLRCSPISGHTSVYWYQQALGLGLQFLLWYDEGEERNRGNFPPRFSGRQFPNYSSELNVNALELEDSALYLCASSFLTGTPNSPLHFGNGTRLTVT.

The chain uses TRBV3-1 and TRBJ1-2, with D perhaps TRBD1 (6 bases). Between the trimmed V and J ends, which lost 1 base and 4 bases, there was a span of 10 bases. CDR1 and CDR2 (germline): LGHDT, YNNKEL (reference sequence). The CDR3 extends over 14 amino acids. The CDR3 sequence is CASSQGQGSYGYTF. The CDR3, as DNA: TGTGCCAGCAGCCAAGGTCAGGGGTCCTATGGCTACACCTTC. The full variable domain, completed using reference TRBV3-1 and TRBJ1-2, is DTAVSQTPKYLVTQMGNDKSIKCEQNLGHDTMYWYKQDSKKFLKIMFSYNNKELIINETVPNRFSPKSPDKAHLNLHINSLELGDSAVYFCASSQGQGSYGYTFGSGTRLTVV.

The chain joins TRBV7-6 to TRBJ2-1; TRBD2 agrees at 16 bases. Germline loops: CDR1 SGHVS, CDR2 FNYEAQ. V lost 2 bases to trimming and J lost 6 bases; unmatched junction nucleotides: 4. The CDR3 is 17 amino acids. Here the CDR3 reads CASSLTGLAGGFNEQFF. The CDR3 DNA is TGTGCCAGCAGCTTAACGGGACTAGCGGGAGGGTTCAATGAGCAGTTCTTC. The variable domain in full, completed from reference TRBV7-6 and TRBJ2-1, reads GAGVSQSPRYKVTKRGQDVALRCDPISGHVSLYWYRQALGQGPEFLTYFNYEAQQDKSGLPNDRFSAERPEGSISTLTIQRTEQRDSAMYRCASSLTGLAGGFNEQFFGPGTRLTVL.

This chain links TRBV7-6 with TRBJ1-6; a weak D match, TRBD1 (6 bases). Trimming took off 3 bases at V and 7 bases at J, with 7 bases between the two ends. Looked up from germline, CDR1 is SGHVS and CDR2 is FNYEAQ. The length of the CDR3 is 13 residues. CDR3 coding DNA: TGTGCCAGCAGCTTCGACAGGAATTCACCCCTCCACTTT. It translates to CASSFDRNSPLHF.